What follows are 25 T cell receptor beta chains derived from one specimen sequenced in a study of T-cell reconstitution after alpha-beta-depleted transplantation in children. The library targeted TCRbeta and was prepared with unique molecular identifiers. TCRdb redid the calling of the PCR reads with MiXCR, one entry per CDR3 protein. The sample contains some 80,000 distinct CDR3 sequences, roughly 18% of which appear only once. The sample consisted of PBMCs, mostly from graft donor cells, taken 360 days after TCRalphabeta/CD19-depleted stem cell transplant. The origin of the receptors is a male patient under 10 years old who had a stem cell transplant for acute lymphoblastic leukemia, so the T cells may come from the graft donor.

The rearrangement uses TRBV7-8 and TRBJ1-5; D is undetermined. Trimming took 1 base from V and 3 from J, leaving 7 bases between them. There are 14 residues in the CDR3. Germline lookup yields CDR1 SGHVS and CDR2 FQNEAQ. The DNA of the CDR3 is TGTGCCAGCAGCTTAGGCCCGAACAATCAGCCCCAGCATTTT. Its translation: CASSLGPNNQPQHF.

In nucleotides, the CDR3 is TGCAGTGCTAGGAAGGGGAGGACCTACAATGAGCAGTTCTTC. This translates into CSARKGRTYNEQFF. The chain employs TRBV20-1 and TRBJ2-1; TRBD2 might be the D (6 bases). The CDR3 length is 14 residues. Germline loops: CDR1 DFQATT, CDR2 SNEGSKA (reference sequence). Trimming took off 3 bases at V and 2 bases at J, with 11 bases between the two ends.

This clonotype has at least ten counts. The chain has TRBV27 and TRBJ2-7; the D call may be TRBD1 or TRBD2 (5 bases each). V was clipped by 4 bases and J by 4 bases, with 5 bases between them. Germline assignment: CDR1 MNHEY and CDR2 SMNVEV (reference sequence). This CDR3 region has 11 residues. Here the CDR3 reads CASSWGYEQYF. The CDR3 nucleotides read TGTGCCAGCAGTTGGGGGTACGAGCAGTACTTC.

This chain links TRBV7-2 with TRBJ1-4, with 7 positions matching TRBD1. This CDR3 comprises 16 residues. V lost 4 bases, J lost 0 bases, and 5 bases stayed unmatched. The germline gives CDR1 SGHTA, CDR2 FQGNSA. CDR3 region: CASSSGQTTTNEKLFF. The DNA of the CDR3 is TGTGCCAGCAGCTCGGGACAGACGACAACTAATGAAAAACTGTTTTTT.

This clonotype was detected only a few times. The V gene is TRBV3-1, the J gene TRBJ2-7; 8 bases agree with TRBD2. This CDR3 spans 15 amino acids. V dropped 1 base and J dropped 0; count of bases not matched to a gene: 2. Germline-derived CDR1 and CDR2 are LGHDT and YNNKEL (reference sequence). The CDR3 bases are TGTGCCAGCAGCCAAGGACTAGCGAGCTCCTACGAGCAGTACTTC. Its translation: CASSQGLASSYEQYF.

This chain connects TRBV28 to TRBJ2-7; tentatively, D is TRBD1 (5 bases). CDR3 length: 14 residues. V was shortened by 6 bases and J by 2 bases, with 14 bases between the two germline ends. Germline V CDR1 and CDR2: MDHEN, SYDVKM. The CDR3, as DNA: TGTGCCAGCAGCGTAGGGCAGGGAACCTACGAGCAGTACTTC. Its translation: CASSVGQGTYEQYF.

There are many counts of this clonotype. This chain uses TRBV12-3 or TRBV12-4 with TRBJ2-2; D not resolved. The CDR3 runs to 13 residues. V lost 2 bases and J lost 7, with 8 bases in between. CDR3 in amino acids: CASSLIGHGELFF. The DNA for the CDR3 is TGTGCCAGCAGTTTAATAGGGCACGGGGAGCTGTTTTTT.

V and J are TRBV12-3 or TRBV12-4 and TRBJ2-3; the D gene could be TRBD1 or TRBD2 (5 bases each). The CDR3 is made up of 15 amino acids. The germline V and J ends were trimmed by 6 bases and 3 bases, with 16 bases remaining between them. CDR3 nucleotides: TGTGCCAGCAGACAGGCCCCCGAGGGAACAGATACGCAGTATTTT. Its protein product is CASRQAPEGTDTQYF.

J is TRBJ2-1 and V is TRBV6-1; 7 bases line up with TRBD1. Germline assignment: CDR1 MNHNS and CDR2 SASEGT. The junction had 10 bases not matched to a gene; V was cut back by 5 bases and J by 6 bases. There are 15 residues in the CDR3. The CDR3 DNA sequence: TGTGCCAGCAGTCTTAGACAGGGTGTCTCCAATGAGCAGTTCTTC. Amino acid sequence: CASSLRQGVSNEQFF.

This chain uses TRBV11-2 with TRBJ2-1; the D is unclear. Germline assignment: CDR1 SGHAT and CDR2 FQNNGV. The CDR3 length is 16 residues. V shed 5 bases and J shed 0 bases, with 14 bases lying between them. This chain's CDR3 is CASSQGLRSSYNEQFF. Written as DNA, the CDR3 is TGTGCCAGCAGCCAAGGCCTCAGAAGCTCCTACAATGAGCAGTTCTTC.

This clonotype was seen only a few times. The genes are TRBV6-5 and TRBJ1-3, with 7 bases aligning to TRBD1. Germline CDR1 MNHEY, CDR2 SVGAGI. The length of the CDR3 is 18 residues. Germline trimming cut 2 bases from V and 5 bases from J; bases unmatched to any gene: 15. The CDR3 region is CASSYPSGTGAGRNTIYF. CDR3 in DNA: TGTGCCAGCAGTTACCCGAGTGGCACAGGGGCAGGGAGAAACACCATATATTTT.

This clonotype was seen a handful of times. V is TRBV11-3 and J is TRBJ2-7; weak D call: TRBD2 (5 bases). Looked up from germline, CDR1 is SGHNT and CDR2 is YENEEA. The germline V and J ends were trimmed by 0 bases and 10 bases, with 13 bases remaining between them. The CDR3 sequence is 13 residues long. In DNA, the CDR3 is TGTGCCAGCAGCTTAGATCTAATGGGAGCCCAGTACTTC. Amino acid sequence: CASSLDLMGAQYF.

The V and J genes are TRBV27 and TRBJ2-1, with D tentatively TRBD2 (6 bases). Per the germline V gene, CDR1 is MNHEY and CDR2 is SMNVEV (reference sequence). The CDR3 length is 17 residues. Trimming took 4 bases from V and 2 from J, leaving 18 bases between them. CDR3 loop: CASSSPLADIAYNEQFF. In DNA form, the CDR3 reads TGTGCCAGCAGTTCTCCCTTAGCGGATATCGCCTACAATGAGCAGTTCTTC.

With regard to this clonotype: An end of the junction differs from the germline gene, which may be a read error. J is TRBJ2-7 and V is TRBV10-3; D possibly corresponds to TRBD1 (5 bases). The CDR3 spans 14 residues. The germline gives CDR1 ENHRY, CDR2 SYGVKD. The CDR3 nucleotides are TGTGCCTTCAGTCCCTCAGGGATCTCCTACGAGCAGTACTTC. Encoded protein: CAFSPSGISYEQYF.

The V call is TRBV28, the J call TRBJ2-5; the D gene is possibly TRBD2 (7 bases). Looked up from germline, CDR1 is MDHEN and CDR2 is SYDVKM. Trimming pared 6 bases from V and 3 bases from J, leaving 17 bases between. This CDR3 comprises 15 residues. CDR3 sequence reads: CASSTLGGGEETQYF. CDR3 nucleotide sequence: TGTGCCAGCAGCACATTAGGGGGGGGAGAAGAGACCCAGTACTTC.

The V call is TRBV11-2, the J call TRBJ2-1; D call uncertain. Trimming left V 1 base short and J 5 bases short, with 12 bases between. Germline CDR1 is SGHAT and CDR2 is FQNNGV. The CDR3 is 15 residues long. CDR3 nucleotide sequence: TGTGCCAGCAGCTTAGCAGGTGTTACAAACAATGAGCAGTTCTTC. It is translated as CASSLAGVTNNEQFF.

V gene TRBV4-2 combines with J gene TRBJ2-7; D is ambiguous. V lost 3 bases and J 6 bases, leaving 15 bases between the germline ends. Germline lookup yields CDR1 LGHNA and CDR2 YNFKEQ. This CDR3 spans 14 amino acids. Written as DNA, the CDR3 is TGTGCCAGCAGCCAGCCAGAAGGCTTCGGCGAGCAGTACTTC. As protein: CASSQPEGFGEQYF.

This clonotype was observed at least ten times. This chain joins TRBV7-9 and TRBJ2-7, with TRBD2 matching 7 bases. V gave up 3 bases and J gave up 6 bases; unmatched junction bases: 5. CDR3 length equals 13 residues. Germline CDR1 and CDR2: SEHNR and FQNEAQ (reference sequence). The CDR3 spells CASSFRGDGEQYF. The CDR3 DNA reads TGTGCCAGCAGCTTTCGGGGGGATGGCGAGCAGTACTTC.

This clonotype came up many times. This chain uses TRBV12-3 or TRBV12-4 with TRBJ2-1; D is ambiguous. The CDR3 consists of 13 residues. Trimming stripped 1 base from V and 1 base from J, with 2 bases between. The CDR3 DNA follows: TGTGCCAGCAGTTTAGTGTCCTACAATGAGCAGTTCTTC. Its protein is CASSLVSYNEQFF.

This clonotype has more than one count but fewer than ten. The chain combines TRBV7-9 with TRBJ2-7; no clear D. This CDR3 spans 15 amino acids. Germline V gene sequence: CDR1 SEHNR, CDR2 FQNEAQ (reference sequence). V lost 0 bases, J lost 5 bases, and 14 bases lay in between. CDR3 in DNA: TGTGCCAGCAGCTTAGCACGTCTAGTGTTCCACGAGCAGTACTTC. Amino acids: CASSLARLVFHEQYF.

This clonotype was seen only a few times. The V call is TRBV5-1, the J call TRBJ1-1; D call uncertain. Germline V gene lookup returns CDR1 SGHRS and CDR2 YFSETQ. V lost 4 bases and J lost 6, with 16 bases in between. The CDR3 runs to 14 residues. In DNA form, the CDR3 reads TGCGCCAGCAGCGCGGGCCGGCCCGGCGCTGAAGCTTTCTTT. Protein sequence: CASSAGRPGAEAFF.

The rearrangement links TRBV7-6 to TRBJ2-7, with TRBD2 as a possible D gene (5 bases). V shed 1 base and J shed 0 bases, with 7 bases lying between them. The CDR3 is 14 residues long. Looked up from germline, CDR1 is SGHVS and CDR2 is FNYEAQ. The CDR3 DNA follows: TGTGCCAGCAGCTTAGGGGGAGACTCCTACGAGCAGTACTTC. It translates to CASSLGGDSYEQYF.

A few counts support this clonotype. The V gene is TRBV24-1, the J gene TRBJ2-1; D is possibly TRBD2 (6 bases). Germline CDR1 reads KGHDR; CDR2 reads SFDVKD. V was shortened by 4 bases and J by 6 bases, with 12 bases between the two germline ends. The CDR3 covers 14 residues. The DNA for the CDR3 is TGTGCCACCAGTGAAGCCGGGACTTTCAATGAGCAGTTCTTC. As protein: CATSEAGTFNEQFF.

This clonotype was counted between two and nine times. V is TRBV7-8 and J is TRBJ2-1, with 10 bases matching TRBD2. Germline V gene data show CDR1 as SGHVS and CDR2 as FQNEAQ. This CDR3 region has 16 residues. J was trimmed by 9 bases and V by 1 base; bases with no gene match: 9. CDR3 coding DNA: TGTGCCAGCAGCTTAGTGGCTAGCGGGAGAGTCAGTGAGCAGTTCTTC. Protein sequence: CASSLVASGRVSEQFF.

J is TRBJ2-5 and V is TRBV2, with TRBD2 matching 10 bases. After removal of 7 bases from V and 5 bases from J, the junction contained 13 bases not matched to a gene. Per germline, CDR1 SNHLY and CDR2 FYNNEI. The CDR3 consists of 16 residues. CDR3: CASNEGLLAGVETQYF. For the CDR3, the DNA is TGTGCCAGCAATGAGGGCCTTCTAGCGGGAGTTGAGACCCAGTACTTC. Variable domain in full (rest from reference TRBV2 and TRBJ2-5): EPEVTQTPSHQVTQMGQEVILRCVPISNHLYFYWYRQILGQKVEFLVSFYNNEISEKSEIFDDQFSVERPDGSNFTLKIRSTKLEDSAMYFCASNEGLLAGVETQYFGPGTRLLVL.